This T cell receptor (beta chain) is from a study of human T cells and chemical hapten exposure. Study overall: Donors were sensitized with 2% DPC on the upper inner arm.

Time point here: patch test 1, 2 weeks after DPC sensitization. Treatment reported: therapeutic diphenylcyclopropenone sensitization with weekly scalp DPC. General observations from the study: Following DPC sensitization, TCRs present above 1 in 1000 frequency showed no change.

This clonotype was recorded a few times. As yet, its antigen is unknown. Looked up from germline, CDR1 is SQVTM and CDR2 is ANQGSEA. This CDR3 comprises 14 residues. The V end was cut by 8 bases, the J end by 2 bases, with 15 bases between. The library tagged individual cDNA molecules with unique molecular identifiers. TCRdb analysed the RACE reads with MiXCR anew, one entry per CDR3 protein. The data contain tens of thousands of distinct CDR3 sequences, 12% of them seen just once; the ten biggest clones take up approximately 3.7%. This TCR was recovered from a woman aged 55-75 years with alopecia areata. Some clones in this sample may be carry-over from other donors' samples. The sample consisted of whole blood, taken in connection with sensitization to the hapten diphenylcyclopropenone (DPC). The V and J genes are TRBV29-1 and TRBJ1-4; D not resolved. The CDR3 nucleotides are TGCAGCTTTACCCGGGGTGGGACTAATGAAAAACTGTTTTTT. This codes for CSFTRGGTNEKLFF.